This is a list of T cell receptor beta chains from one sample in a study of shared clonotypes between healthy human individuals. Measured with immunoSEQ multiplex PCR; TCRdb has only the in-frame clones, and not every one. The profile shows approximately 2.1 million clones, 80% to 95% of them singletons. The sequencing sample was made of naive CD4+ T cells from PBMCs. Receptors originate from a man between 18 and 35 years old in good health. Some clones in this sample may be carry-over from other donors' samples. CDR3s include the opening cysteine and the closing phenylalanine or tryptophan. A D gene is named only where the DNA matches it firmly.

CDR3: CASSPDAPEGGGQYF; D: NA; J: TRBJ2-3; V: TRBV27
CDR3: CASSPEAMSSYEQYF; D: NA; J: TRBJ2-7; V: TRBV7-2
CDR3: CASSALTGGNEKLFF; D: TRBD1; J: TRBJ1-4; V: TRBV28
CDR3: CAHRRPGDYTF; D: NA; J: TRBJ1-2; V: TRBV5-3
CDR3: CASGNMGTANEKLFF; D: TRBD1; J: TRBJ1-4; V: TRBV7-9
CDR3: CASSPGEGQPQHF; D: NA; J: TRBJ1-5; V: TRBV19
CDR3: CASSPRDGGARNEQFF; D: NA; J: TRBJ2-1; V: TRBV7-3
CDR3: CASSRTGTAASGNTIYF; D: TRBD1; J: TRBJ1-3; V: TRBV4-3
CDR3: CASSETSGSPGELFF; D: TRBD2; J: TRBJ2-2; V: TRBV6-1
CDR3: CASSLVLRQAVGLMQFF; D: NA; J: TRBJ2-1; V: TRBV7-9
CDR3: CASSLEGGEQFF; D: NA; J: TRBJ2-1; V: TRBV7-9
CDR3: CAGDFYNEQFF; D: NA; J: TRBJ2-1; V: TRBV2
CDR3: CASSRGGGEYGYTF; D: NA; J: TRBJ1-2; V: TRBV5-4
CDR3: CASSLRGNTGELFF; D: NA; J: TRBJ2-2; V: TRBV27
CDR3: CASSPTGLRDEQYF; D: TRBD1; J: TRBJ2-7; V: TRBV18
CDR3: CASSERGTGDGYTF; D: TRBD1; J: TRBJ1-2; V: TRBV6-1
CDR3: CASSQGIAGVDEQFF; D: TRBD2; J: TRBJ2-1; V: TRBV4-2
CDR3: CASSSLAGESNEQFF; D: TRBD2; J: TRBJ2-1; V: TRBV5-1
CDR3: CASSLPDVVLAGDTGANVLTF; D: TRBD2; J: TRBJ2-6; V: TRBV5-1
CDR3: CAISESATRTGRMRQQETQYF; D: TRBD1; J: TRBJ2-5; V: TRBV10-3
CDR3: CASSDGRGRLNEQYF; D: NA; J: TRBJ2-7; V: TRBV5-4
CDR3: CASSVEGPYNEQFF; D: NA; J: TRBJ2-1; V: TRBV9
CDR3: CSVEEGLKLFF; D: NA; J: TRBJ1-4; V: TRBV29-1
CDR3: CASTQGTSGQYTQYF; D: TRBD2; J: TRBJ2-3; V: TRBV6-1
CDR3: CASSQGWAQGAFF; D: NA; J: TRBJ1-1; V: TRBV4-2
CDR3: CASRSYGTQYF; D: NA; J: TRBJ2-5; V: TRBV5-1
CDR3: CASSSGTEQYF; D: NA; J: TRBJ2-7; V: TRBV7-2
CDR3: CASSPSPGDTEAFF; D: NA; J: TRBJ1-1; V: TRBV18
CDR3: CASSPFKRGRAVNEQFF; D: NA; J: TRBJ2-1; V: TRBV28
CDR3: CASSLVGQISNTGELFF; D: NA; J: TRBJ2-2; V: TRBV5-1
CDR3: CASSQDPGLAGYNEQFF; D: TRBD2; J: TRBJ2-1; V: TRBV4-3
CDR3: CASNYLGGEAFF; D: NA; J: TRBJ1-1; V: TRBV27
CDR3: CAWSVNGGQETQYF; D: TRBD2; J: TRBJ2-5; V: TRBV30
CDR3: CATQPGQGNQPQHF; D: TRBD1; J: TRBJ1-5; V: TRBV6-5
CDR3: CASSPPAGGRPYF; D: NA; J: TRBJ2-7; V: TRBV9
CDR3: CAISGPQRQSYNEQFF; D: NA; J: TRBJ2-1; V: TRBV6-1
CDR3: CAISEKGQGAFRYF; D: TRBD1; J: TRBJ2-7; V: TRBV10-3
CDR3: CSAPQMDEQYF; D: NA; J: TRBJ2-7; V: TRBV20-1
CDR3: CASRGLAGLSTDTQYF; D: TRBD2; J: TRBJ2-3; V: TRBV13
CDR3: CAISERTGRQTQYF; D: TRBD1; J: TRBJ2-5; V: TRBV10-3
CDR3: CASRFGLETDTQYF; D: TRBD2; J: TRBJ2-3; V: TRBV2
CDR3: CASSWDFTGELFF; D: NA; J: TRBJ2-2; V: TRBV5-1
CDR3: CASSFRQGEQFF; D: TRBD1; J: TRBJ2-1; V: TRBV27
CDR3: CAISERGGADTQYF; D: TRBD2; J: TRBJ2-3; V: TRBV10-3
CDR3: CSIGTSGSKVYNEQFF; D: TRBD2; J: TRBJ2-1; V: TRBV29-1
CDR3: CASSLDPSDTQYF; D: NA; J: TRBJ2-3; V: TRBV11-2
CDR3: CASSPRTGPNEKLFF; D: TRBD1; J: TRBJ1-4; V: TRBV7-7
CDR3: CASRPEGISYNEQFF; D: NA; J: TRBJ2-1; V: TRBV5-1
CDR3: CSAYSGTTRAYGYTF; D: NA; J: TRBJ1-2; V: TRBV29-1